These T cell receptor beta chains were read from a single sample in a study of shared clonotypes between healthy human individuals. Repertoires were generated with immunoSEQ multiplex PCR, while TCRdb's copy carries only in-frame clones and drops some. The data show around 2.1 million clones, 90% to 95% seen once. Sequenced: naive CD8+ T cells from PBMCs. All receptors derive from a man younger than 30 in good health. Some clones in this sample may be carry-over from other donors' samples. Each CDR3 is given with its conserved first and last residue.

CDR3aa	v_gene	j_gene
CASRDALPQYF	TRBV6-1	TRBJ2-5
CASSLIGGTGANVLTF	TRBV7-9	TRBJ2-6
CASSRQARGGKNIQYF	TRBV28	TRBJ2-4
CASTTTGVYGYTF	TRBV19	TRBJ1-2
CAIRDLVVQFF	TRBV10-3	TRBJ2-1
CASSEGVNGGELFF	TRBV25-1	TRBJ2-2
CSAVGGADFQETQYF	TRBV29-1	TRBJ2-5
CASSFVGTSGTETQYF	TRBV11-2	TRBJ2-5
CASSIGRGNEQFF	TRBV19	TRBJ2-1
CASSFSLGTNVLTF	TRBV5-1	TRBJ2-6
CASTQRQLYEQYF	TRBV28	TRBJ2-7
CASSWGDNGQFF	TRBV7-9	TRBJ2-1
CASRPTGTGGPDTQYF	TRBV28	TRBJ2-3
CASSSTVLTSGRANTGYEQYF	TRBV19	TRBJ2-7
CASSFASDPYEQYF	TRBV27	TRBJ2-7
CASSQVQGYEQYF	TRBV4-1	TRBJ2-7
CASSYGFGLNEQFF	TRBV27	TRBJ2-1
CSVENGANVLTF	TRBV29-1	TRBJ2-6
CASSFFAGTEYGYTF	TRBV27	TRBJ1-2
CASSQDPGTTYEQYF	TRBV4-3	TRBJ2-7
CASSAITSGRAADTQYF	TRBV9	TRBJ2-3
CASSFLGSSGANVLTF	TRBV27	TRBJ2-6
CASSLRGPQETQYF	TRBV27	TRBJ2-5
CASSGLAGRDEQYF	TRBV11-2	TRBJ2-7
CASSLGQTYEQYF	TRBV27	TRBJ2-7
CASSDSLRGPQTVSTEAFF	TRBV6-4	TRBJ1-1
CASRLRQGSGRETQYF	TRBV28	TRBJ2-5
CAISGGTSGSSYNEQFF	TRBV10-3	TRBJ2-1
CASRLGLADETQYF	TRBV7-8	TRBJ2-5
CASSKESGLAYNEQFF	TRBV27	TRBJ2-1
CASSFSGSSYEQYF	TRBV27	TRBJ2-7
CASSSGQGLGETQYF	TRBV6-5	TRBJ2-5
CASSYSGALTDTQYF	TRBV6-5	TRBJ2-3
CASSLATGYEQYF	TRBV7-8	TRBJ2-7
CASSLVKGSSYEQYF	TRBV11-1	TRBJ2-7
CASTAYRQGIHEQYF	TRBV27	TRBJ2-7
CASSFTGISYEQYF	TRBV7-8	TRBJ2-7
CASSSLNLTSGSSYEQYF	TRBV28	TRBJ2-7
CASVGLAGSNEQFF	TRBV2	TRBJ2-1
CASSLIGLAGGNNEQFF	TRBV5-1	TRBJ2-1
CSAGDPVVNTEAFF	TRBV29-1	TRBJ1-1